This T cell receptor beta chain was captured by sequencing in a study of T cell repertoires in cytomegalovirus infection. This clonotype was observed a handful of times. No antigen is known for it. The V end lost 4 bases, the J end lost 6 bases, and 7 bases lay between the germline ends. CDR1 and CDR2 (germline): SGHVS, FNYEAQ. The CDR3 covers 12 residues. Via MiXCR, TCRdb re-called the reads, giving one row per CDR3 protein. The data hold 350,000 to 400,000 distinct CDR3 sequences, with about a third observed a single time. The origin of this receptor is a human donor in good health (CMV status not recorded). Some clones in this sample may be carry-over from other donors' samples. This specimen consisted of cultured PBMCs, obtained from culture after CMV antigen stimulation. The V call is TRBV7-6, the J call TRBJ2-1; unclear D gene. This CDR3 is CASSYGANEQFF. In DNA, the CDR3 is TGTGCCAGCAGCTACGGCGCCAATGAGCAGTTCTTC.